The sequence of this T cell receptor beta chain was determined in a study of molecular identifiers for immune sequencing clone quantification. TCRdb called the PCR reads again in MiXCR, with one record for every CDR3 protein. The table includes more than 300,000 distinct CDR3 sequences, over 20% detected once. The CDR3 contains 16 residues. Germline V gene data show CDR1 as MDHEN and CDR2 as SYDVKM. This clonotype appeared a single time. The germline gene is not matched at one end of the junction; a read error may be the cause. This clonotype was obtained from a human donor in good health. Some libraries in this study had Jurkat cell RNA spiked in. The chain links TRBV28 to TRBJ2-2, with 10 bases identical to TRBD2. Sequenced: naive CD8+ T cells from blood, with Jurkat cell RNA spiked in. Subset described: FACS-sorted CD8+CD4-CCR7+CD45RA+ naive T cells. The chain's CDR3 is CASSSGTSVDSGELVF. As DNA, the CDR3 is TGTGCCAGCAGTTCCGGGACTAGCGTTGATTCCGGGGAGCTGGTTTTT.